The 25 T cell receptor beta chains below all came from one sample that was sequenced in a study of neoadjuvant anti-PD-1 for oral cavity cancer (dated by TCRdb to 2020 to 2023). The intended sense of this specimen's time point label: before neoadjuvant nivolumab. Libraries were built with the immunoSEQ multiplex PCR assay. TCRdb mirrors the immuneACCESS table, restricted to in-frame sequences. Some clones are absent from its copies; in checked studies, under half trace to an unresolved V gene, and the reason for the others is unknown. Across this sample there are some 7,400 clones, with 74% seen only once. The ten largest clones add up to about 3.6% of the sample. Sequenced material: PBMCs, taken before nivolumab (anti-PD-1) treatment. The receptors derive from a person aged 35-79 years with oral cavity squamous cell carcinoma.

This chain links TRBV4-3 with TRBJ2-2; D is undetermined. Germline values: CDR1 LGHNA, CDR2 YSLEER. The CDR3 loop spans 15 amino acids. V was clipped by 2 bases and J by 0 bases, with 7 bases between them. DNA for the CDR3: TGCGCCAGCAGCCAATCCCATACGAACACCGGGGAGCTGTTTTTT. Protein: CASSQSHTNTGELFF.

The V gene is TRBV9, the J gene TRBJ2-2, with D hard to call. Germline V gene lookup returns CDR1 SGDLS and CDR2 YYNGEE. The CDR3 runs to 16 residues. Trimming removed 0 bases at V and 1 base at J, with 10 bases between. Written as DNA, the CDR3 is TGTGCCAGCAGCGTAGGAACGGGCCTGAACACCGGGGAGCTGTTTTTT. Translated, it gives CASSVGTGLNTGELFF.

V usage is TRBV4-3 and J usage is TRBJ1-6, with D maybe TRBD1 (5 bases). Germline values: CDR1 LGHNA, CDR2 YSLEER. The CDR3 loop spans 16 amino acids. V was clipped by 1 base and J by 7 bases, with 14 bases between them. The CDR3 spells CASSQAAGIGNSPLHF. CDR3 bases: TGCGCCAGCAGCCAAGCCGCAGGGATCGGGAATTCACCCCTCCACTTT.

The chain couples TRBV2 to TRBJ1-5; D may be TRBD1 (5 bases). Between the trimmed V and J ends, which lost 2 bases and 7 bases, there was a span of 12 bases. CDR1 and CDR2 (germline): SNHLY, FYNNEI. The CDR3 spans 14 residues. In nucleotides, the CDR3 is TGTGCCAGCAGTGAACAGGGTATGAGCCAGCCCCAGCATTTT. It is translated as CASSEQGMSQPQHF.

The chain joins TRBV14 to TRBJ1-4; tentative D call: TRBD1 (6 bases). The CDR3 has 15 amino acids. Per the germline V gene, CDR1 is SGHDN and CDR2 is FVKESK. Trimming shortened V by 4 bases and J by 11 bases, and 20 bases separated the two germline ends. The CDR3: CASSPLGNRDGKLFF. The CDR3 bases are TGTGCCAGCAGCCCCCTCGGGAACAGGGATGGGAAACTGTTTTTT.

This clone appeared a few times. J is TRBJ1-2 and V is TRBV4-1; TRBD1 matches at 11 bases. In germline, CDR1 is MGHRA, CDR2 YSYEKL. J lost 3 bases, V lost 4 bases, and 1 base had no gene match. The CDR3 has 14 residues. For the CDR3, the DNA is TGCGCCAGCAGCCCGGGACAGGGGGACTATGGCTACACCTTC. The encoded protein is CASSPGQGDYGYTF.

This rearrangement joins TRBV9 to TRBJ2-5; 10 nucleotides align to TRBD2. CDR1 is SGDLS and CDR2 is YYNGEE in the germline V gene. Losses at the gene ends were 0 bases for V and 2 bases for J; bases not matched to a gene: 7. The CDR3 has 17 amino acids. CDR3 protein: CASSVGVSGGYQETQYF. As DNA, the CDR3 is TGTGCCAGCAGCGTAGGTGTTAGCGGGGGGTATCAAGAGACCCAGTACTTC.

This chain links TRBV7-6 with TRBJ1-1; TRBD1 agrees at 10 bases. CDR1 SGHVS and CDR2 FNYEAQ come from the germline V gene. V dropped 5 bases and J dropped 0; count of bases not matched to a gene: 3. The CDR3 runs 15 residues. The CDR3 DNA follows: TGTGCCAGCAGCCTGGGACAGGGGTTGAACACTGAAGCTTTCTTT. It is translated as CASSLGQGLNTEAFF. Complete variable domain (other parts from reference TRBV7-6 and TRBJ1-1): GAGVSQSPRYKVTKRGQDVALRCDPISGHVSLYWYRQALGQGPEFLTYFNYEAQQDKSGLPNDRFSAERPEGSISTLTIQRTEQRDSAMYRCASSLGQGLNTEAFFGQGTRLTVV.

The genes are TRBV4-3 and TRBJ2-4, with D possibly matching TRBD2 (5 bases). Trimming left V 4 bases short and J 6 bases short, with 10 bases between. The CDR3 spans 13 residues. From germline, CDR1 is LGHNA and CDR2 YSLEER. The CDR3 loop reads CASSLTTRNIQYF. The DNA for the CDR3 is TGCGCCAGCAGCCTGACCACTAGAAACATTCAGTACTTC.

The table lists this clone with a few counts. The gene calls are TRBV7-2 and TRBJ2-1; weak D call: TRBD2 (5 bases). The germline V gene encodes CDR1 SGHTA and CDR2 FQGNSA. This CDR3 region has 12 residues. The ends were cut back, 6 bases at V and 10 bases at J, with 13 bases in the middle. The CDR3 spells CASSSPGREQFF. The CDR3, as DNA: TGTGCCAGCAGTTCCCCGGGAAGGGAGCAGTTCTTC.

The chain uses TRBV4-3 and TRBJ1-4, with 7 nucleotides matching TRBD1. Germline values: CDR1 LGHNA, CDR2 YSLEER. There are 16 residues in the CDR3. V trimming: 1 base; J trimming: 4 bases; junction bases outside the gene matches: 6. CDR3 bases: TGCGCCAGCAGCCAAGGAGTACAGGGGTATAATGAAAAACTGTTTTTT. It specifies CASSQGVQGYNEKLFF.

The chain combines TRBV7-8 with TRBJ2-3; TRBD2 is a possible D gene (5 bases). Germline V lookup: CDR1 SGHVS, CDR2 FQNEAQ. The V end lost 5 bases, the J end lost 2 bases, and 14 bases lay between the germline ends. The CDR3 totals 15 residues. CDR3 sequence reads: CASSPLEATTDTQYF. CDR3 bases: TGTGCCAGCAGCCCCCTGGAGGCGACCACAGATACGCAGTATTTT.

The chain recombines TRBV27 with TRBJ1-5; a possible D gene is TRBD1 (6 bases). Germline loops: CDR1 MNHEY, CDR2 SMNVEV (reference sequence). The V gene lost 0 bases and the J gene lost 6 bases, with 12 bases spanning the gap. The CDR3 runs 15 residues. CDR3 coding DNA: TGTGCCAGCAGTTTATCTGGGGGGCCGAGTCAGCCCCAGCATTTT. Translation gives CASSLSGGPSQPQHF.

This clone has more than one count but fewer than ten. V usage is TRBV6-1 and J usage is TRBJ1-5, with D unresolved. The germline V gene has CDR1 MNHNS and CDR2 SASEGT. The CDR3 sequence is 14 residues long. V dropped 6 bases and J dropped 4 bases, with 13 bases sitting between them. CDR3 amino acids: CASRIHWGNQPQHF. CDR3 DNA sequence: TGTGCCAGCAGGATACACTGGGGTAATCAGCCCCAGCATTTT.

Written as DNA, the CDR3 is TGTGCCAGCAGGAAACAGGGCACTGAAGCTTTCTTT. This sequence encodes CASRKQGTEAFF. The chain is built from TRBV6-1 and TRBJ1-1, with D tentatively TRBD1 (6 bases). Trimming took off 6 bases at V and 4 bases at J, with 9 bases between the two ends. The CDR3 is 12 residues long. Germline V gene lookup returns CDR1 MNHNS and CDR2 SASEGT.

This clone has a single count. The V call is TRBV2, the J call TRBJ1-2; TRBD1 matches 7 bases. CDR3 length: 13 residues. Germline lookup yields CDR1 SNHLY and CDR2 FYNNEI. After removal of 6 bases from V and 6 bases from J, the junction contained 7 bases not matched to a gene. For the CDR3, the DNA is TGTGCCAGCAGACGGGACAGCGGCAATGGCTACACCTTC. Its protein is CASRRDSGNGYTF.

By frequency in the sample, this clone is large. The V gene is TRBV6-1, the J gene TRBJ2-7, with D possibly being TRBD1 (6 bases). Germline V gives CDR1 MNHNS, CDR2 SASEGT. This CDR3 is built from 14 residues. Trimming left V 1 base short and J 3 bases short, with 10 bases between. The CDR3 DNA is TGTGCCAGCAGTGAAGGACAGGAATACTACGAGCAGTACTTC. It encodes CASSEGQEYYEQYF.

The rearrangement links TRBV4-3 to TRBJ1-2; 11 nucleotides align to TRBD1. Germline CDR1 and CDR2: LGHNA and YSLEER. The CDR3 is 14 amino acids. V gave up 2 bases and J gave up 8 bases; unmatched junction bases: 4. The CDR3 DNA is TGCGCCAGCAGCCAAAAGGACAGGGGGCTCGGCTACACCTTC. It is translated as CASSQKDRGLGYTF.

This clone turned up a few times. V gene TRBV7-2 combines with J gene TRBJ2-1, with D unresolved. Trimming pared 2 bases from V and 10 bases from J, leaving 15 bases between. The CDR3 consists of 14 residues. Germline lookup yields CDR1 SGHTA and CDR2 FQGNSA. The CDR3 sequence: CASSLMINLPEQFF. Written as DNA, the CDR3 is TGTGCCAGCAGCTTAATGATAAACTTGCCAGAGCAGTTCTTC.

The chain links TRBV5-4 to TRBJ2-3, with D perhaps TRBD2 (6 bases). This CDR3 is built from 14 residues. Germline V gene lookup returns CDR1 SGHNT and CDR2 YYREEE (reference sequence). Trimming took off 5 bases at V and 5 bases at J, with 15 bases between the two ends. The chain's CDR3 is CASRWAGSKDTQYF. CDR3 nucleotides: TGTGCCAGCAGATGGGCGGGGTCAAAAGATACGCAGTATTTT.

The V and J genes are TRBV15 and TRBJ1-5, with D hard to call. CDR3 size: 14 residues. Germline V gene sequence: CDR1 LNHNV, CDR2 YYDKDF (reference sequence). Trimming stripped 0 bases from V and 3 bases from J, with 6 bases between. In DNA form, the CDR3 reads TGTGCCACCAGCAGAGAACGGGACAATCAGCCCCAGCATTTT. Protein sequence: CATSRERDNQPQHF.

The chain is built from TRBV7-9 and TRBJ1-4; TRBD1 aligns across 10 bases. Per germline, CDR1 SEHNR and CDR2 FQNEAQ (reference sequence). The V and J ends lost 5 bases and 8 bases, in that order; junction bases with no gene match: 5. The CDR3 sequence is 14 residues long. CDR3 loop: CASSPGQGVEKLFF. CDR3 nucleotide sequence: TGTGCCAGCAGCCCAGGACAGGGGGTGGAAAAACTGTTTTTT.

In nucleotides, the CDR3 is TGTGCCAGCAGCGTAGATGGGGGGCAGGTGATCAATGAGCAGTTCTTC. The encoded protein is CASSVDGGQVINEQFF. V and J are TRBV9 and TRBJ2-1, with D perhaps assigned TRBD1 or TRBD2 (6 bases each). V was clipped by 0 bases and J by 6 bases, with 16 bases between them. CDR3 length: 16 amino acids. Looked up from germline, CDR1 is SGDLS and CDR2 is YYNGEE.

The chain uses TRBV11-3 and TRBJ2-7; D is ambiguous. Germline V gene lookup returns CDR1 SGHNT and CDR2 YENEEA. V gave up 5 bases and J gave up 5 bases, with 10 bases separating them. The CDR3 runs to 12 residues. The CDR3 nucleotides read TGTGCCAGCAGCGTGAGAGGTGACGAGCAGTACTTC. Encoded protein: CASSVRGDEQYF.

The chain uses TRBV13 and TRBJ2-1; no reliable D call. The CDR3 totals 12 residues. V lost 1 base to trimming and J lost 7 bases, with 5 bases between them. Germline lookup yields CDR1 PRHDT and CDR2 FYEKMQ (reference sequence). The CDR3 bases are TGTGCCAGCAGCTTAGATGGTAATGAGCAGTTCTTC. It codes for CASSLDGNEQFF.